Listed here are 23 T cell receptor beta chains from one sample, sequenced in a study of vaccination and CD4 T cells after COVID-19. Sample time point: late sampling 161 to 241 days after vaccination in three convalescent patients. TCRdb fed the PCR reads into MiXCR, producing one record per CDR3 protein. The data hold about 36,000 distinct CDR3 sequences, with 35% to 45% observed a single time. Sequenced here: CD4+ T cells from blood, sampled about 7 months after SARS-CoV-2 vaccination. Source of these receptors: a human donor who had recovered from COVID-19.

The V and J genes are TRBV18 and TRBJ2-3; either TRBD1 or TRBD2 may supply D (5 bases each). Between the trimmed V and J ends, which lost 8 bases and 1 base, there was a span of 16 bases. Per germline, CDR1 KGHSH and CDR2 LQKENI. This CDR3 has 15 residues. The CDR3, as DNA: TGTGCCAGCCCGCCCCCCCAGGGAGGCACAGATACGCAGTATTTT. Residues: CASPPPQGGTDTQYF.

The chain links TRBV7-2 to TRBJ2-1; 9 bases agree with TRBD2. From germline, CDR1 is SGHTA and CDR2 FQGNSA. CDR3 length: 15 amino acids. V shed 3 bases and J 3 bases; nucleotides not matched to a gene: 3. The CDR3 sequence: CASSLGGGDYNEQFF. CDR3 bases: TGTGCCAGCAGCTTGGGCGGGGGGGACTACAATGAGCAGTTCTTC.

This clonotype was seen many times. This sequence joins TRBV20-1 and TRBJ1-5; D gene ambiguous. Germline lookup yields CDR1 DFQATT and CDR2 SNEGSKA (reference sequence). V was cut by 0 bases and J by 0 bases, with 6 bases left in between. The CDR3 loop spans 14 amino acids. The CDR3: CSARDGISNQPQHF. Written as DNA, the CDR3 is TGCAGTGCTAGAGATGGGATTAGCAATCAGCCCCAGCATTTT.

The table lists this clonotype with many counts. The genes are TRBV7-2 and TRBJ1-6; unclear D gene. Germline CDR1 reads SGHTA; CDR2 reads FQGNSA. The CDR3 length is 15 residues. V lost 8 bases and J 1 base, leaving 12 bases between the germline ends. The chain's CDR3 is CASCPMTSYNSPLHF. The CDR3 nucleotides read TGTGCCAGCTGCCCCATGACTTCCTATAATTCACCCCTCCACTTT.

This clonotype was seen a few times. The chain employs TRBV20-1 and TRBJ1-6; D is ambiguous. The germline V gene has CDR1 DFQATT and CDR2 SNEGSKA (reference sequence). The CDR3 runs 12 residues. Trimming took 0 bases from V and 8 from J, leaving 5 bases between them. Written as DNA, the CDR3 is TGCAGTGCTAGAGAAAACCATTCACCCCTCCACTTT. Translation gives CSARENHSPLHF.

The chain joins TRBV28 to TRBJ1-2, with no clear D. The V end was cut by 7 bases, the J end by 2 bases, with 5 bases between. This CDR3 comprises 11 residues. Looked up from germline, CDR1 is MDHEN and CDR2 is SYDVKM. The CDR3, as DNA: TGTGCCAGCACCCAAAACTATGGCTACACCTTC. Translated, it gives CASTQNYGYTF.

This clonotype was seen only a few times. The rearrangement links TRBV20-1 to TRBJ2-1; the match to TRBD2 covers 7 bases. V lost 6 bases and J lost 6; bases outside the gene matches: 8. Germline assignment: CDR1 DFQATT and CDR2 SNEGSKA (reference sequence). CDR3 length equals 13 residues. The DNA for the CDR3 is TGCAGTGCCGATAGAGCGGGGACCAATGAGCAGTTCTTC. Amino acid sequence: CSADRAGTNEQFF.

Only a few counts were recorded for this clonotype. This chain uses TRBV28 with TRBJ1-2; the D gene is possibly TRBD1 (6 bases). The V and J ends lost 2 bases and 5 bases respectively, with 6 bases between them. Per germline, CDR1 MDHEN and CDR2 SYDVKM. The CDR3 length is 12 residues. The CDR3 DNA is TGTGCCAGCAGTTTAACAGGGTATGGCTACACCTTC. Protein product: CASSLTGYGYTF.

This chain joins TRBV6-1 and TRBJ2-4; D gene ambiguous. Trimming cost V 3 bases and J 1 base, with 13 bases left between them. The germline CDR1 and CDR2 sequences are MNHNS and SASEGT. This CDR3 has 16 amino acids. The CDR3: CASSDLPWMAKNIQYF. CDR3 coding DNA: TGTGCCAGCAGTGACCTGCCGTGGATGGCCAAAAACATTCAGTACTTC.

The chain recombines TRBV20-1 with TRBJ2-3; D may be TRBD2 (5 bases). Trimming took 3 bases from V and 2 from J, leaving 24 bases between them. This CDR3 has 18 amino acids. The germline V gene encodes CDR1 DFQATT and CDR2 SNEGSKA (reference sequence). CDR3: CSASALERSRKHTDTQYF. CDR3 in DNA: TGCAGTGCTAGCGCCCTTGAGCGGTCCCGGAAGCACACAGATACGCAGTATTTT.

This clonotype was recorded once. The V gene is TRBV27, the J gene TRBJ2-7; a weak D match, TRBD2 (6 bases). The CDR3 has 13 residues. Germline-derived CDR1 and CDR2 are MNHEY and SMNVEV (reference sequence). V lost 5 bases and J lost 2, with 10 bases in between. In nucleotides, the CDR3 is TGTGCCAGCAGTCGCGGAGGGACCTACGAGCAGTACTTC. Its protein is CASSRGGTYEQYF.

The chain is built from TRBV10-3 and TRBJ2-7; TRBD2 agrees at 10 bases. From germline, CDR1 is ENHRY and CDR2 SYGVKD. The CDR3 contains 14 residues. The J segment lost 3 bases and the V segment lost 10 bases, leaving 9 bases of the junction unmatched. The CDR3 DNA follows: TGTGCCACCGACAGCGGGAGGGGGCACTACGAGCAGTACTTC. It yields the protein CATDSGRGHYEQYF.

By frequency in the sample, this clonotype is medium-sized. The chain has TRBV15 and TRBJ2-7; no definite D call. Germline V gives CDR1 LNHNV, CDR2 YYDKDF (reference sequence). The CDR3 totals 14 residues. With 1 base removed from V and 2 bases from J, the gap between germline ends came to 9 bases. The CDR3 protein is CATSRVGHAYEQYF. In nucleotides, the CDR3 is TGTGCCACCAGCAGAGTTGGGCATGCCTACGAGCAGTACTTC.

This clonotype was seen a few times. The rearrangement uses TRBV7-9 and TRBJ1-2, with a possible D match to TRBD1 (5 bases). Trimming stripped 4 bases from V and 4 bases from J, with 16 bases between. This CDR3 is built from 15 residues. Germline CDR1 SEHNR, CDR2 FQNEAQ (reference sequence). The CDR3 DNA reads as TGTGCCAGCAGCTCAGGGACCGCCTGGGGCTATGGCTACACCTTC. Translated, it gives CASSSGTAWGYGYTF.

DNA for the CDR3: TGTGCCAGCAGCTTAATGGGCAGGGATACGCAGTATTTT. Its translation: CASSLMGRDTQYF. The V call is TRBV7-3, the J call TRBJ2-3, with D unclear. The V gene's germline CDR1 is SGHTA and CDR2 FQGTGA. The CDR3 loop spans 13 amino acids. Trimming removed 1 base from V and 6 bases from J, with 8 bases in between.

This clonotype was detected a few times. The V gene is TRBV4-1, the J gene TRBJ1-6; no definite D call. Germline-derived CDR1 and CDR2 are MGHRA and YSYEKL. CDR3 length equals 15 residues. V lost 0 bases, J lost 4 bases, and 7 bases lay in between. The CDR3 nucleotides are TGCGCCAGCAGCCAAGATGCATCTTATAATTCACCCCTCCACTTT. Its protein is CASSQDASYNSPLHF.

The chain is built from TRBV15 and TRBJ2-3, with TRBD2 identical over 13 bases. CDR3 length: 16 residues. Losses at the gene ends were 5 bases for V and 5 bases for J; bases not matched to a gene: 7. Per the germline V gene, CDR1 is LNHNV and CDR2 is YYDKDF (reference sequence). The CDR3 loop reads CATSPPRTSGRDTQYF. CDR3 coding DNA: TGTGCCACCAGCCCGCCAAGGACTAGCGGGAGAGATACGCAGTATTTT.

The genes are TRBV2 and TRBJ2-1; a weak D match, TRBD2 (6 bases). V was clipped by 8 bases and J by 6 bases, with 14 bases between them. The CDR3 length is 13 residues. Germline V gives CDR1 SNHLY, CDR2 FYNNEI. The CDR3 nucleotides are TGTGCCAGCTCAGTTGGGAGGCTCAATGAGCAGTTCTTC. Residues: CASSVGRLNEQFF.

This clonotype was observed a single time. The genes are TRBV7-3 and TRBJ1-1; no definite D call. V dropped 1 base and J dropped 2 bases, with 5 bases sitting between them. Germline V gives CDR1 SGHTA, CDR2 FQGTGA. There are 13 residues in the CDR3. In nucleotides, the CDR3 is TGTGCCAGCAGCTTAATGTTTAACACTGAAGCTTTCTTT. It yields the protein CASSLMFNTEAFF. The full variable domain, its missing parts supplied by reference TRBV7-3 and TRBJ1-1, is GAGVSQTPSNKVTEKGKYVELRCDPISGHTALYWYRQSLGQGPEFLIYFQGTGAADDSGLPNDRFFAVRPEGSVSTLKIQRTERGDSAVYLCASSLMFNTEAFFGQGTRLTVV.

In DNA, the CDR3 is TGTGCCAGCAGCTTAGGTGCCGGACAGTTCAATCAGCCCCAGCATTTT. This translates into CASSLGAGQFNQPQHF. The chain recombines TRBV7-6 with TRBJ1-5, with a possible D match to TRBD1 (6 bases). The CDR3 contains 16 residues. V shed 1 base and J shed 3 bases, with 13 bases lying between them. Germline lookup yields CDR1 SGHVS and CDR2 FNYEAQ.

The gene calls are TRBV21-1 and TRBJ1-2; TRBD1, as called in the table, went unchecked against the DNA. TRBV21-1 has pseudogene status. This CDR3 has 14 residues. The CDR3, as DNA: TGTGCCAGCAGCATGACAGACAGATGGAATGGCTACACCTTC. This gives the protein CASSMTDRWNGYTF.

The sample holds a few counts of this clonotype. The gene calls are TRBV7-6 and TRBJ1-6; no firm D call. V lost 5 bases and J 0 bases, leaving 14 bases between the germline ends. The CDR3 contains 17 residues. CDR1 is SGHVS and CDR2 is FNYEAQ in the germline V gene. In nucleotides, the CDR3 is TGTGCCAGCAGCGATAGGGTCCAGAGCTCCTATAATTCACCCCTCCACTTT. It codes for CASSDRVQSSYNSPLHF. The full variable domain, with the rest looked up from reference TRBV7-6 and TRBJ1-6, is GAGVSQSPRYKVTKRGQDVALRCDPISGHVSLYWYRQALGQGPEFLTYFNYEAQQDKSGLPNDRFSAERPEGSISTLTIQRTEQRDSAMYRCASSDRVQSSYNSPLHFGNGTRLTVT.

The chain has TRBV7-2 and TRBJ1-1; TRBD1 agrees at 7 bases. Germline loops: CDR1 SGHTA, CDR2 FQGNSA. After removal of 4 bases from V and 2 bases from J, the junction contained 13 bases not matched to a gene. The CDR3 runs to 17 residues. CDR3 nucleotide sequence: TGTGCCAGCAGCTACATACCGGGACAGTCGTCCAACACTGAAGCTTTCTTT. Its translation is CASSYIPGQSSNTEAFF.